Listed below are T cell receptor beta chains from one sample, sequenced in a study of T-cell reconstitution after alpha-beta-depleted transplantation in children. TCRdb re-derived calls from the PCR reads in MiXCR, one entry per CDR3 protein. The profile shows about 400,000 distinct CDR3 sequences, roughly 20% of them singletons. The sequenced sample was PBMCs from the stem cell graft donor, obtained from the stem cell graft. The source is a human donor who donated a stem cell graft to a child with acute myeloid leukemia. CDR3s include the opening cysteine and the closing phenylalanine or tryptophan. The D gene is left open where the match is weak. Size is omitted from some rows. Given values are once, few, many or a class for expanded clones.

D,size,J,V,CDR3,DNA
-,-,TRBJ2-7,TRBV29-1,CSVVSGNYEQYF,TGCAGCGTTGTATCAGGAAACTACGAGCAGTACTTC
-,many,TRBJ2-1,TRBV20-1,CSAETGNEQFF,TGCAGTGCTGAAACAGGGAATGAGCAGTTCTTC
-,-,TRBJ2-3,TRBV6-5,CASSYRGTYTDTQYF,TGTGCCAGCAGTTACCGGGGGACCTACACAGATACGCAGTATTTT
-,-,TRBJ2-3,TRBV19,CASSVGQGGDTQYF,TGTGCCAGTAGCGTCGGTCAGGGTGGGGATACGCAGTATTTT
TRBD1,-,TRBJ2-2,TRBV29-1,CSVVRGRTGELFF,TGCAGCGTTGTCAGGGGGCGAACCGGGGAGCTGTTTTTT
-,-,TRBJ2-3,TRBV20-1,CSARSPLHTDTQYF,TGCAGTGCTAGAAGCCCTCTCCACACAGATACGCAGTATTTT
-,few,TRBJ2-3,TRBV5-1,CASSLRFTQYF,TGCGCCAGCAGCTTACGATTTACGCAGTATTTT
-,many,TRBJ2-4,TRBV12-3/TRBV12-4,CASSFRGENIQYF,TGTGCCAGCAGTTTTCGGGGAGAAAACATTCAGTACTTC
TRBD2,-,TRBJ2-7,TRBV6-1,CASSQSGSSYEQYF,TGTGCCAGCAGTCAGAGCGGGAGCTCCTACGAGCAGTACTTC
-,-,TRBJ2-5,TRBV4-1,CASSPWTAEETQYF,TGCGCCAGCAGCCCTTGGACGGCCGAAGAGACCCAGTACTTC